This paragraph reports one TCR beta chain. The protocol was immunoSEQ multiplex PCR, while the TCRdb copy is restricted to in-frame clones and leaves out a portion. The repertoire holds some 320,000 clones, with roughly 86% as singletons. The sample originates from a study of blood T cell repertoires in COVID-19. CDR3 length equals 16 residues. Germline CDR1 is SEHNR and CDR2 is FQNEAQ (reference sequence). After removal of 5 bases from V and 1 base from J, the junction contained 6 bases not matched to a gene. The origin of this receptor is a woman aged 50 to 65 who had been exposed to COVID-19. The chain couples TRBV7-9 to TRBJ1-5, with 9 bases identical to TRBD1. Input material: PBMCs or T cells enriched from blood (not recorded which). The CDR3 loop reads CASSPGTGSSNQPQHF. As DNA, the CDR3 is TGTGCCAGCAGCCCTGGGACAGGGTCAAGCAATCAGCCCCAGCATTTT.